The rows below give T cell receptor beta chains drawn from one sample of a study of breast tumors, draining lymph nodes, adjacent tissues. Via MiXCR, TCRdb re-called the multiplex PCR reads, giving one row per CDR3 protein. Here the sample spans fewer than 200,000 distinct CDR3 sequences, 30% to 35% being singletons. The source material was axillary lymph node tissue. The receptors derive from a female donor with breast cancer. Some clones in this sample may be carry-over from other donors' samples. CDR3s include the opening cysteine and the closing phenylalanine or tryptophan. Fields, in order: V gene, D gene, clone size, J gene, CDR3 DNA, CDR3 protein. A D gene is named only where the DNA matches it firmly. Some rows mark clone size as missing; the rest say once, few, many or name a class of expanded clone.

v_gene: TRBV7-9; d_gene: NA; abundance: once; j_gene: TRBJ1-1; CDR3nt: TGTGCCAGCAGCTTCCCTTCGGACAGGAACACTGAAGCTTTCTTT; CDR3aa: CASSFPSDRNTEAFF
v_gene: TRBV7-8; d_gene: NA; abundance: many; j_gene: TRBJ2-5; CDR3nt: TGTGCCAGCAGCTTAGAGGCCAGTCCGTGGGAGACCCAGTACTTC; CDR3aa: CASSLEASPWETQYF
v_gene: TRBV20-1; d_gene: NA; abundance: many; j_gene: TRBJ2-3; CDR3nt: TGCAGTGCTCTTCTACCCCCGCATCATCATACGCAGTATTTT; CDR3aa: CSALLPPHHHTQYF
v_gene: TRBV18; d_gene: TRBD2; abundance: few; j_gene: TRBJ2-3; CDR3nt: TGTGCCAGCTCATCAACCGCTAGCGGGGGGAACACAGATACGCAGTATTTT; CDR3aa: CASSSTASGGNTDTQYF
v_gene: TRBV27; d_gene: NA; abundance: NA; j_gene: TRBJ1-3; CDR3nt: TGTGCCAGCAGTTTTAACGGAGGTGGAAACACCATATATTTT; CDR3aa: CASSFNGGGNTIYF
v_gene: TRBV20-1; d_gene: NA; abundance: many; j_gene: TRBJ1-2; CDR3nt: TGCAGTGCTAGACGCACTACCTATGGCTACACCTTC; CDR3aa: CSARRTTYGYTF
v_gene: TRBV11-3; d_gene: NA; abundance: many; j_gene: TRBJ2-1; CDR3nt: TGTGCCAGCAGCTTAGCGGTGGGGGGCAATGAGCAGTTCTTC; CDR3aa: CASSLAVGGNEQFF
v_gene: TRBV10-3; d_gene: TRBD1; abundance: many; j_gene: TRBJ1-5; CDR3nt: TGTGCCATGCCGGGACAGGGGGAACGAGGCAATCAGCCCCAGCATTTT; CDR3aa: CAMPGQGERGNQPQHF
v_gene: TRBV20-1; d_gene: NA; abundance: once; j_gene: TRBJ1-5; CDR3nt: TGCAGTGCCAATGACCCGGGTTACAATCCGCCCCAGCATTTT; CDR3aa: CSANDPGYNPPQHF
v_gene: TRBV24-1; d_gene: NA; abundance: many; j_gene: TRBJ1-2; CDR3nt: TGTGCCACCAGGGACAATGTCGGATATGGCTACACCTTC; CDR3aa: CATRDNVGYGYTF
v_gene: TRBV20-1; d_gene: TRBD2; abundance: many; j_gene: TRBJ2-1; CDR3nt: TGCAGTGCTAGTGGTATAGCGGGAGAGGTTGAGCAGTTCTTC; CDR3aa: CSASGIAGEVEQFF
v_gene: TRBV6-5; d_gene: NA; abundance: many; j_gene: TRBJ2-2; CDR3nt: TGTGCCAGCAGAGGACAGCGCACCGGGGAGCTGTTTTTT; CDR3aa: CASRGQRTGELFF
v_gene: TRBV12-3/TRBV12-4; d_gene: TRBD2; abundance: many; j_gene: TRBJ2-2; CDR3nt: TGTGCCAGCGTTTTTCTCGGGGGGGCGAACACCGGGGAGCTGTTTTTT; CDR3aa: CASVFLGGANTGELFF
v_gene: TRBV18; d_gene: NA; abundance: many; j_gene: TRBJ1-6; CDR3nt: TGTGCCAGCTCACCACCGTTGGGGGTGGGTTCACCCCTCCACTTT; CDR3aa: CASSPPLGVGSPLHF
v_gene: TRBV10-3; d_gene: NA; abundance: many; j_gene: TRBJ2-7; CDR3nt: TGTGCCATCAGTGAGTCCAGTGGCAGGACCCGGGAGCAGTACTTC; CDR3aa: CAISESSGRTREQYF
v_gene: TRBV19; d_gene: TRBD2; abundance: once; j_gene: TRBJ2-2; CDR3nt: TGTGCCAGTAGTTCGGGACTAAGCTCCTATCCCGGGGAGCTGTTTTTT; CDR3aa: CASSSGLSSYPGELFF
v_gene: TRBV7-3; d_gene: NA; abundance: many; j_gene: TRBJ1-3; CDR3nt: TGTGCCAGCAGCTTAACTCCAGGGTGGGGAAACACCATATATTTT; CDR3aa: CASSLTPGWGNTIYF
v_gene: TRBV7-9; d_gene: NA; abundance: NA; j_gene: TRBJ1-1; CDR3nt: TGTGCCAGCAGCTTAGGCGGGAGGGACACTGAAGCTTTCTTT; CDR3aa: CASSLGGRDTEAFF
v_gene: TRBV7-8; d_gene: NA; abundance: once; j_gene: TRBJ1-4; CDR3nt: TGTGCCAGCAGCTTAGCGGGGGTTGAGTGTCGCGGTAATGAAAAACTGTTTTTT; CDR3aa: CASSLAGVECRGNEKLFF
v_gene: TRBV27; d_gene: NA; abundance: NA; j_gene: TRBJ2-1; CDR3nt: TGTGCCAGCAGTTTAGGAGGTTACAAGAATGAGCAGTTCTTC; CDR3aa: CASSLGGYKNEQFF
v_gene: TRBV5-8; d_gene: NA; abundance: many; j_gene: TRBJ1-2; CDR3nt: TGTGCCAGCAGCCTGGGATGGGGCTACACCTTC; CDR3aa: CASSLGWGYTF
v_gene: TRBV7-8; d_gene: TRBD1; abundance: few; j_gene: TRBJ1-1; CDR3nt: TGTGCCAGCAGCCCGGGGGACAGGGTTCGTAGCACTGAAGCTTTCTTT; CDR3aa: CASSPGDRVRSTEAFF
v_gene: TRBV6-1; d_gene: TRBD1; abundance: many; j_gene: TRBJ1-2; CDR3nt: TGTGCCAGCAGGGTACCGGGGACAGGGTTCCCTCACACCTTC; CDR3aa: CASRVPGTGFPHTF
v_gene: TRBV12-3/TRBV12-4; d_gene: NA; abundance: few; j_gene: TRBJ1-1; CDR3nt: TGTGCCAGCAGTTTACGAGGGACGAACACTGAAGCTTTCTTT; CDR3aa: CASSLRGTNTEAFF
v_gene: TRBV5-5; d_gene: TRBD1; abundance: many; j_gene: TRBJ2-7; CDR3nt: TGTGCCAGCAGTCCCGGGACAGGGGTCTACGAGCAGTACTTC; CDR3aa: CASSPGTGVYEQYF
v_gene: TRBV10-1; d_gene: TRBD2; abundance: many; j_gene: TRBJ2-3; CDR3nt: TGCGCCAGCAGTGAGTTAGCCAGGGAGACTAGCGGGAGGGCTTCCGCAGATACGCAGTATTTT; CDR3aa: CASSELARETSGRASADTQYF
v_gene: TRBV6-2/TRBV6-3; d_gene: NA; abundance: few; j_gene: TRBJ2-7; CDR3nt: TGTGCCAGCAGTCACTCGGGGGCCATTTCCTACGAGCAGTACTTC; CDR3aa: CASSHSGAISYEQYF
v_gene: TRBV6-2/TRBV6-3; d_gene: NA; abundance: few; j_gene: TRBJ2-7; CDR3nt: TGTGCCAGCAGTTATCGGGCAGGGTCCCTTTACGAGCAGTACTTC; CDR3aa: CASSYRAGSLYEQYF
v_gene: TRBV6-6; d_gene: TRBD2; abundance: many; j_gene: TRBJ2-7; CDR3nt: TGTGCCAGCAGTTTACGAGTGGGTAGCGGGGACGAGCAGTACTTC; CDR3aa: CASSLRVGSGDEQYF